Below, 9 T cell receptor beta chains from the same sample are listed, as sequenced in a study of cytomegalovirus exposure and HLA in healthy donors. The PCR used 60 Vbeta and 13 Jbeta primers. Only in-frame clones appear in the TCRdb table, and some are missing; sequencing was by immunoSEQ multiplex PCR. This sample carries roughly 84,000 clones, 70% to 85% of them seen once, and the ten largest clones take around an eighth. The sequencing sample was made of PBMCs. These receptors came from a human donor in good health.

This clone was found many times. The CDR3 DNA sequence: TGTGCCAGCAGCTTAGGGTTGGGAGGCGGGGGTTACGAGCAGTACTTC. Protein product: CASSLGLGGGGYEQYF. This chain connects TRBV7-8 to TRBJ2-7, with TRBD2 matching 7 bases. The germline V gene has CDR1 SGHVS and CDR2 FQNEAQ. The trim removed 1 base at V and 4 bases at J, leaving 10 bases unmatched. The CDR3 covers 16 residues.

CDR3 DNA sequence: TGCAGCGTTAGACCGGGACAGGGATATGGCTACACCTTC. This encodes CSVRPGQGYGYTF. This chain links TRBV29-1 with TRBJ1-2, with 9 bases aligning to TRBD1. J was trimmed by 5 bases and V by 5 bases; bases with no gene match: 6. The germline gives CDR1 SQVTM, CDR2 ANQGSEA. This CDR3 spans 13 amino acids.

The chain couples TRBV7-2 to TRBJ1-2; TRBD1 matches at 9 bases. This CDR3 region has 14 residues. With V trimmed by 5 bases and J by 2 bases, 3 bases remained unmatched. Germline loops: CDR1 SGHTA, CDR2 FQGNSA. CDR3 bases: TGTGCCAGCAGCCCGGGACAGGGAAACTATGGCTACACCTTC. This codes for CASSPGQGNYGYTF.

The rearrangement links TRBV27 to TRBJ2-1, with TRBD2 identical over 10 bases. Trimming took 10 bases from V and 7 from J; bases not matched to a gene: 13. The germline V gene encodes CDR1 MNHEY and CDR2 SMNVEV (reference sequence). This CDR3 contains 15 residues. The CDR3 reads CATSAGTSAFNEQFF. The DNA of the CDR3 is TGTGCCACCTCAGCCGGGACTAGCGCCTTTAATGAGCAGTTCTTC.

The chain employs TRBV6-5 and TRBJ2-1, with D possibly matching TRBD2 (5 bases). Trimming left V 4 bases short and J 0 bases short, with 10 bases between. CDR3 length: 15 residues. Germline values: CDR1 MNHEY, CDR2 SVGAGI. The CDR3 here is CASSSPSSSYNEQFF. The CDR3 region has the DNA TGTGCCAGCAGTTCGCCTAGCAGCTCCTACAATGAGCAGTTCTTC.

The rearrangement uses TRBV9 and TRBJ1-4, with 10 bases matching TRBD1. V trimming: 4 bases; J trimming: 6 bases; junction bases outside the gene matches: 6. The CDR3 consists of 15 residues. From germline, CDR1 is SGDLS and CDR2 YYNGEE. The CDR3 DNA reads TGTGCCAGCAGCACACAGACAGGGGGCTATGAAAAACTGTTTTTT. This sequence encodes CASSTQTGGYEKLFF.

The V and J genes are TRBV18 and TRBJ2-6, with D unresolved. Germline V gives CDR1 KGHSH, CDR2 LQKENI. This CDR3 comprises 14 residues. Trimming cost V 3 bases and J 1 base, with 4 bases left between them. As DNA, the CDR3 is TGTGCCAGCTCACCGGCATCTGGGGCCAACGTCCTGACTTTC. Protein product: CASSPASGANVLTF.

The J gene is TRBJ2-1, the V gene TRBV18, with 11 bases that match TRBD2. This CDR3 comprises 16 residues. V shed 2 bases and J 5 bases; nucleotides not matched to a gene: 5. Germline CDR1 is KGHSH and CDR2 is LQKENI. Here the CDR3 DNA reads TGTGCCAGCTCACCATCGATAGCGGGGGGGGACAATGAGCAGTTCTTC. This sequence encodes CASSPSIAGGDNEQFF.

The gene calls are TRBV6-1 and TRBJ2-1; TRBD2 aligns across 8 bases. J lost 9 bases, V lost 7 bases, and 5 bases had no gene match. The CDR3 covers 12 residues. Germline CDR1 is MNHNS and CDR2 is SASEGT. CDR3 bases: TGTGCCAGCACTCCACGGGGGGGTGAGCAGTTCTTC. This translates into CASTPRGGEQFF.